Presented here are 24 T cell receptor beta chains from one specimen sequenced in a study of T-cell memory formation after mild COVID-19. TCRdb re-derived calls from the 5' RACE reads in MiXCR, one entry per CDR3 protein. The sample has around 450,000 distinct CDR3 sequences; approximately 25% are singletons. Sequencing was carried out using PBMCs or a T cell subset sorted from them (not recorded which). These receptor sequences come from an adult woman who had mild COVID-19 (a few samples of this study predate the infection). Cell type and time point are not known.

This clonotype was picked up a small number of times. The CDR3, as DNA: TGTGCCAGCAGCTTGGTTTTAGAGGGGTACGAGCAGTACTTC. Protein product: CASSLVLEGYEQYF. The chain couples TRBV5-5 to TRBJ2-7, with D perhaps matching TRBD1 or TRBD2 (5 bases each). Germline V gene sequence: CDR1 SGHKS, CDR2 YYEKEE (reference sequence). This CDR3 spans 14 amino acids. The V end lost 0 bases, the J end lost 4 bases, and 11 bases lay between the germline ends.

This clonotype was observed a handful of times. Written as DNA, the CDR3 is TGTGCCAGCAGCGTGCGTCCAGGGAGCTCCTACGAGCAGTACTTC. Translation: CASSVRPGSSYEQYF. The chain links TRBV9 to TRBJ2-7; D assignment may be TRBD1 or TRBD2 (5 bases each). Germline V gives CDR1 SGDLS, CDR2 YYNGEE. The V and J ends lost 2 bases and 0 bases respectively, with 12 bases between them. The CDR3 has 15 amino acids.

The sample holds a few counts of this clonotype. The rearrangement uses TRBV29-1 and TRBJ1-1; TRBD1 is a possible D gene (5 bases). The CDR3 has 15 amino acids. V was clipped by 1 base and J by 0 bases, with 12 bases between them. Germline loops: CDR1 SQVTM, CDR2 ANQGSEA. The CDR3 spells CSVEVPGLMNTEAFF. CDR3 nucleotide sequence: TGCAGCGTTGAAGTACCAGGGCTAATGAACACTGAAGCTTTCTTT.

V usage is TRBV29-1 and J usage is TRBJ2-2, with 8 nucleotides matching TRBD1. The CDR3 has 13 amino acids. Per germline, CDR1 SQVTM and CDR2 ANQGSEA. Germline trimming cut 5 bases from V and 4 bases from J; bases unmatched to any gene: 3. The CDR3 is CSVRTGTTGELFF. CDR3 nucleotides: TGCAGCGTTAGGACAGGGACCACCGGGGAGCTGTTTTTT.

The chain has TRBV11-2 and TRBJ2-3; D is uncertain. Germline CDR1 and CDR2: SGHAT and FQNNGV. The CDR3 covers 13 residues. V was clipped by 6 bases and J by 7 bases, with 14 bases between them. The CDR3 sequence is CASSAAGANTQYF. In DNA form, the CDR3 reads TGTGCCAGCAGTGCCGCAGGAGCGAATACGCAGTATTTT.

This clonotype was observed a few times. This rearrangement joins TRBV2 to TRBJ2-5; no reliable D call. The ends were cut back, 3 bases at V and 5 bases at J, with 13 bases in the middle. The CDR3 covers 14 residues. Germline CDR1 reads SNHLY; CDR2 reads FYNNEI. The chain's CDR3 is CASSEMGLGETQYF. In nucleotides, the CDR3 is TGTGCCAGCAGTGAGATGGGATTGGGGGAGACCCAGTACTTC.

This chain links TRBV29-1 with TRBJ2-1, with TRBD2 matching 7 bases. The CDR3 consists of 13 residues. Germline V lookup: CDR1 SQVTM, CDR2 ANQGSEA. The V gene end was trimmed by 7 bases and the J gene end by 6 bases; junction bases not matched to a gene: 9. CDR3 region: CSDRAGSLNEQFF. CDR3 in DNA: TGCAGCGACCGAGCGGGATCCCTCAATGAGCAGTTCTTC.

This clonotype showed up just a few times. CDR3: CSAVAGGGYEQYF. The CDR3 coding sequence is TGCAGTGCTGTAGCGGGAGGGGGTTACGAGCAGTACTTC. V gene TRBV20-1 combines with J gene TRBJ2-7; 11 bases match TRBD2. The CDR3 covers 13 residues. Per the germline V gene, CDR1 is DFQATT and CDR2 is SNEGSKA (reference sequence). With 5 bases clipped from V and 4 bases from J, the junction kept 4 bases outside the gene matches.

The genes are TRBV5-1 and TRBJ2-1; possibly TRBD1 or TRBD2 for D (5 bases each). The germline V and J ends were trimmed by 6 bases and 7 bases, with 17 bases remaining between them. Germline V CDR1 and CDR2: SGHRS, YFSETQ. This CDR3 region has 14 residues. CDR3 coding DNA: TGCGCCAGCACGGGAATCGCAGGGCGGAATGAGCAGTTCTTC. Translated, it gives CASTGIAGRNEQFF. The full variable domain, in which reference TRBV5-1 and TRBJ2-1 provide the parts outside the CDR3, is KAGVTQTPRYLIKTRGQQVTLSCSPISGHRSVSWYQQTPGQGLQFLFEYFSETQRNKGNFPGRFSGRQFSNSRSEMNVSTLELGDSALYLCASTGIAGRNEQFFGPGTRLTVL.

This clonotype was seen more than once but under ten times. V usage is TRBV11-2 and J usage is TRBJ2-3; D may be TRBD2 (7 bases). This CDR3 contains 15 residues. Trimming took 4 bases from V and 5 from J, leaving 16 bases between them. CDR1 is SGHAT and CDR2 is FQNNGV in the germline V gene. CDR3 in amino acids: CASSWGRELEDTQYF. The CDR3 DNA is TGTGCCAGCAGCTGGGGGCGGGAGTTGGAAGATACGCAGTATTTT.

This clonotype was counted only a few times. The genes are TRBV5-1 and TRBJ1-3, with 9 bases fitting TRBD1. This CDR3 contains 15 residues. V trimming: 5 bases; J trimming: 0 bases; junction bases outside the gene matches: 3. Germline V gene data show CDR1 as SGHRS and CDR2 as YFSETQ. In DNA form, the CDR3 reads TGCGCCAGCAGATTGACAGGGGGCTCTGGAAACACCATATATTTT. Amino acids: CASRLTGGSGNTIYF.

The chain links TRBV27 to TRBJ2-6; TRBD1 matches at 7 bases. Germline-derived CDR1 and CDR2 are MNHEY and SMNVEV (reference sequence). The CDR3 covers 16 residues. After removal of 9 bases from V and 0 bases from J, the junction contained 8 bases not matched to a gene. In DNA form, the CDR3 reads TGTGCCAGACATGAGGGGGCCTCCTCTGGGGCCAACGTCCTGACTTTC. Protein product: CARHEGASSGANVLTF.

The V gene is TRBV4-1, the J gene TRBJ1-2, with 8 bases that match TRBD1. The CDR3 sequence is 16 residues long. Germline V gene data show CDR1 as MGHRA and CDR2 as YSYEKL. V was pared by 2 bases and J by 6 bases, with 11 bases of the junction left unmatched. The CDR3 DNA follows: TGCGCCAGCAGCCAACGGACAGGGCTCGGGGGGCATGGCTACACCTTC. This sequence encodes CASSQRTGLGGHGYTF.

This clonotype appeared a few times. At one end the junction does not follow the germline gene, possibly because of a read error. The chain carries TRBV7-2 and TRBJ2-7; D may be TRBD1 (6 bases). This CDR3 region has 12 residues. Germline V gene lookup returns CDR1 SGHTA and CDR2 FQGNSA. This CDR3 reads CASSLPPGERYF. Here the CDR3 DNA reads TGTGCCAGCAGCTTACCTCCAGGGGAGCGGTACTTC.

V usage is TRBV7-8 and J usage is TRBJ1-1, with unresolved D. Germline V gene data show CDR1 as SGHVS and CDR2 as FQNEAQ. The CDR3 covers 15 residues. Trimming took 1 base from V and 1 from J, leaving 10 bases between them. DNA for the CDR3: TGTGCCAGCAGCTTAGAAATGATCCCGAACACTGAAGCTTTCTTT. Translated, it gives CASSLEMIPNTEAFF.

This clonotype was picked up many times. The chain employs TRBV24-1 and TRBJ2-5, with a possible D match to TRBD1 (6 bases). The ends were cut back, 4 bases at V and 1 base at J, with 9 bases in the middle. This CDR3 has 14 residues. In germline, CDR1 is KGHDR, CDR2 SFDVKD. The CDR3 spells CATSEQGPQETQYF. The CDR3 coding sequence is TGTGCCACCAGTGAACAGGGCCCCCAAGAGACCCAGTACTTC.

This clonotype was seen more than once but under ten times. V gene TRBV12-3 or TRBV12-4 combines with J gene TRBJ2-3, with 11 bases fitting TRBD2. V gave up 10 bases and J gave up 5 bases; unmatched junction bases: 8. This CDR3 comprises 14 residues. This CDR3 is CAISSGGSEDTQYF. The CDR3 coding sequence is TGTGCCATTTCTAGCGGGGGGTCTGAAGATACGCAGTATTTT.

To note about this clonotype: The junction departs from germline at one end; a sequencing error may be responsible. The CDR3 sequence is CASSLVTGGSQPQHF. In nucleotides, the CDR3 is TGTGCCAGCAGTTTGGTCACAGGGGGAAGTCAGCCCCAGCATTTT. The chain links TRBV5-5 to TRBJ1-5, with 8 bases identical to TRBD1. There are 15 residues in the CDR3. In germline, CDR1 is SGHKS, CDR2 YYEKEE (reference sequence). Full variable domain (outside the CDR3, taken from reference TRBV5-5 and TRBJ1-5): DAGVTQSPTHLIKTRGQQVTLRCSPISGHKSVSWYQQVLGQGPQFIFQYYEKEERGRGNFPDRFSARQFPNYSSELNVNALLLGDSALYLCASSLVTGGSQPQHFGDGTRLSIL.

The chain is built from TRBV24-1 and TRBJ2-5; TRBD2 aligns across 10 bases. The CDR3 is 16 amino acids. V trimming: 4 bases; J trimming: 1 base; junction bases outside the gene matches: 5. Germline-derived CDR1 and CDR2 are KGHDR and SFDVKD. The CDR3 loop reads CATSDPTSGAQETQYF. The DNA of the CDR3 is TGTGCCACCAGTGACCCAACTAGCGGGGCCCAAGAGACCCAGTACTTC.

This clonotype has just a few counts. The CDR3 DNA reads TGCAGCGTTGACAGGGGGACGGACGAGCAGTACTTC. Translated: CSVDRGTDEQYF. The chain carries TRBV29-1 and TRBJ2-7; TRBD1 matches 7 bases. The germline gives CDR1 SQVTM, CDR2 ANQGSEA. The CDR3 covers 12 residues. The V gene end was trimmed by 3 bases and the J gene end by 5 bases; junction bases not matched to a gene: 4.

CDR3 region: CASSVLAASPETQYF. The CDR3 nucleotides read TGTGCCAGCAGTGTATTAGCGGCGTCGCCGGAGACCCAGTACTTC. The chain links TRBV2 to TRBJ2-5; D is possibly TRBD2 (6 bases). The V gene's germline CDR1 is SNHLY and CDR2 FYNNEI. The CDR3 runs to 15 residues. V lost 4 bases to trimming and J lost 5 bases, with 17 bases between them.

In its sample, this clonotype was seen a few times. V usage is TRBV12-3 or TRBV12-4 and J usage is TRBJ1-2, with TRBD1 matching 10 bases. V lost 5 bases, J lost 6 bases, and 6 bases stayed unmatched. This CDR3 is built from 14 residues. CDR3 protein: CASSATGTGDGYTF. CDR3 bases: TGTGCCAGCAGTGCTACCGGGACAGGGGATGGCTACACCTTC.

This clonotype turned up a few times. The V and J genes are TRBV9 and TRBJ2-1; 11 nucleotides match TRBD2. V shed 0 bases and J 7 bases; nucleotides not matched to a gene: 6. CDR3 length: 16 residues. Germline CDR1 SGDLS, CDR2 YYNGEE. This CDR3 reads CASSVDLAGGWNEQFF. The CDR3 DNA follows: TGTGCCAGCAGCGTAGACCTAGCGGGAGGTTGGAATGAGCAGTTCTTC.

V gene TRBV7-2 combines with J gene TRBJ2-3, with 14 bases lining up with TRBD2. The V segment lost 1 base and the J segment 4 bases; nucleotides outside the gene matches: 4. The CDR3 contains 17 residues. Germline V CDR1 and CDR2: SGHTA, FQGNSA. CDR3 bases: TGTGCCAGCAGCTTAGTGGGGACTAGCGGGAGCGCAGATACGCAGTATTTT. The encoded protein is CASSLVGTSGSADTQYF.